The present TCR beta chain was sequenced within a study of cytomegalovirus exposure and HLA in healthy donors. Findings and caveats of the study: According to the study, 160 or so TCR beta chains were cytomegalovirus-associated. Despite most TCR sequences being rare, some public TCRs occurred in many donors.

The donors were in the roughly 110-subject validation cohort, distinct from the roughly 700-subject first cohort. The data were produced by immunoSEQ multiplex PCR, yet TCRdb's version contains in-frame clones alone and is incomplete. The data hold about 160,000 clones, with 95% to 96% observed a single time. V shed 6 bases and J shed 7 bases, with 10 bases lying between them. This CDR3 comprises 11 residues. Germline CDR1 MNHNS, CDR2 SASEGT. Notes on this clone: Its antigen is as yet unknown.

The sample was PBMCs. The receptor was derived from a woman aged 18-30 years in good health and CMV-seronegative. The V and J genes are TRBV6-1 and TRBJ2-7; D gene uncertain. CDR3 protein: CASRLYQEQYF. The CDR3 region has the DNA TGTGCCAGCAGATTATACCAGGAGCAGTACTTC.